These 11 T cell receptor beta chains came from one sample sequenced in a study of blood T cell repertoires in COVID-19. The table came from immunoSEQ multiplex PCR; TCRdb's copy has only in-frame clones and leaves some out. The sample gives roughly 43,000 clones, about two thirds of which show up once; 6.2% is in the top ten. Material for sequencing was peripheral blood. The receptors were gathered from an elderly man with acute or convalescent COVID-19.

The chain recombines TRBV5-6 with TRBJ2-7; a weak D match, TRBD1 (5 bases). The V gene lost 3 bases and the J gene lost 0 bases, with 10 bases spanning the gap. The germline V gene encodes CDR1 SGHDT and CDR2 YYEEEE. This CDR3 has 14 residues. CDR3 coding DNA: TGTGCCAGCAGCTGGGGCGTTAGCTCCTACGAGCAGTACTTC. Translation gives CASSWGVSSYEQYF. Full variable domain (rest looked up from reference TRBV5-6 and TRBJ2-7): DAGVTQSPTHLIKTRGQQVTLRCSPKSGHDTVSWYQQALGQGPQFIFQYYEEEERQRGNFPDRFSGHQFPNYSSELNVNALLLGDSALYLCASSWGVSSYEQYFGPGTRLTVT.

The chain combines TRBV5-6 with TRBJ2-7, with TRBD2 matching 10 bases. Per the germline V gene, CDR1 is SGHDT and CDR2 is YYEEEE. The CDR3 has 15 amino acids. Trimming took 3 bases from V and 1 from J; bases not matched to a gene: 4. The CDR3 is CASSSGTSDSYEQYF. The CDR3, as DNA: TGTGCCAGCAGCTCCGGGACTAGCGATTCCTACGAGCAGTACTTC.

The CDR3 region is CASSIRDTYNEQFF. The CDR3, as DNA: TGTGCCAGCAGTATCCGGGACACATACAATGAGCAGTTCTTC. This chain links TRBV27 with TRBJ2-1; D might be TRBD1 (6 bases). Germline CDR1 and CDR2: MNHEY and SMNVEV (reference sequence). This CDR3 region has 14 residues. V lost 5 bases and J lost 4, with 12 bases in between.

V and J are TRBV7-9 and TRBJ1-2; 10 bases are shared with TRBD1. This CDR3 is built from 12 residues. Unmatched junction bases numbered 1, after V lost 4 bases and J lost 8 bases. The germline V gene has CDR1 SEHNR and CDR2 FQNEAQ (reference sequence). CDR3 region: CASSWDRGGYTF. CDR3 DNA: TGTGCCAGCAGCTGGGACAGGGGAGGCTACACCTTC.

The gene calls are TRBV20-1 and TRBJ2-1, with 7 bases aligning to TRBD2. Germline assignment: CDR1 DFQATT and CDR2 SNEGSKA (reference sequence). CDR3 length equals 16 residues. The ends lost 3 bases at V and 3 bases at J; junction bases unmatched: 11. Here the CDR3 reads CSASGRLAHLYNEQFF. In nucleotides, the CDR3 is TGCAGTGCTAGTGGGAGACTAGCCCACCTCTACAATGAGCAGTTCTTC.

This rearrangement joins TRBV27 to TRBJ2-3; D is possibly TRBD2 (7 bases). Trimming pared 1 base from V and 2 bases from J, leaving 13 bases between. This CDR3 has 16 amino acids. Germline V gene data show CDR1 as MNHEY and CDR2 as SMNVEV (reference sequence). In DNA form, the CDR3 reads TGTGCCAGCAGTTTATTGCGGGGGCCACTCACAGATACGCAGTATTTT. It specifies CASSLLRGPLTDTQYF.

The chain combines TRBV5-1 with TRBJ1-2; 8 bases line up with TRBD1. In germline, CDR1 is SGHRS, CDR2 YFSETQ. Trimming cost V 4 bases and J 8 bases; bases outside gene matches: 10. This CDR3 has 14 residues. The CDR3 sequence: CASSPGQGGNGYTF. The CDR3 coding sequence is TGCGCCAGCAGCCCCGGACAGGGTGGGAACGGCTACACCTTC. Using reference TRBV5-1 and TRBJ1-2 for the parts outside the CDR3, the full variable domain is KAGVTQTPRYLIKTRGQQVTLSCSPISGHRSVSWYQQTPGQGLQFLFEYFSETQRNKGNFPGRFSGRQFSNSRSEMNVSTLELGDSALYLCASSPGQGGNGYTFGSGTRLTVV.

The chain carries TRBV7-8 and TRBJ1-6; no reliable D call. Trimming took 5 bases from V and 6 from J, leaving 23 bases between them. This CDR3 region has 18 residues. Germline V gene data show CDR1 as SGHVS and CDR2 as FQNEAQ. The CDR3 is CASSPSWATRAGNSPLHF. For the CDR3, the DNA is TGTGCCAGCAGCCCCTCTTGGGCGACAAGGGCGGGTAATTCACCCCTCCACTTT.

This clone was seen a handful of times. The chain couples TRBV3-1 (or the pseudogene TRBV3-2) to TRBJ2-7, with TRBD2 identical over 7 bases. The trim removed 2 bases at V and 2 bases at J, leaving 3 bases unmatched. Per the germline V gene, CDR1 is LGHDT and CDR2 is YNNKEL (reference sequence). CDR3 size: 14 residues. DNA for the CDR3: TGTGCCAGCAGCCAATCTAGCGGAACCTACGAGCAGTACTTC. This gives the protein CASSQSSGTYEQYF.

V and J are TRBV5-8 and TRBJ2-1, with 8 bases matching TRBD1. Trimming at V came to 0 bases and at J to 7 bases, leaving 9 bases not matched to a gene. Germline V gives CDR1 SGHTS, CDR2 YDEGEE. The CDR3 is made up of 16 amino acids. As DNA, the CDR3 is TGTGCCAGCAGCTTGGGGACAGGGAATTTCTTTAATGAGCAGTTCTTC. Amino acid sequence: CASSLGTGNFFNEQFF.

The rearrangement joins TRBV9 to TRBJ1-3; D might be TRBD1 (6 bases). V lost 2 bases, J lost 0 bases, and 9 bases lay in between. Germline V lookup: CDR1 SGDLS, CDR2 YYNGEE. This CDR3 region has 15 residues. CDR3 protein: CASSVEQGSGNTIYF. Here the CDR3 DNA reads TGTGCCAGCAGCGTCGAACAGGGCTCTGGAAACACCATATATTTT.